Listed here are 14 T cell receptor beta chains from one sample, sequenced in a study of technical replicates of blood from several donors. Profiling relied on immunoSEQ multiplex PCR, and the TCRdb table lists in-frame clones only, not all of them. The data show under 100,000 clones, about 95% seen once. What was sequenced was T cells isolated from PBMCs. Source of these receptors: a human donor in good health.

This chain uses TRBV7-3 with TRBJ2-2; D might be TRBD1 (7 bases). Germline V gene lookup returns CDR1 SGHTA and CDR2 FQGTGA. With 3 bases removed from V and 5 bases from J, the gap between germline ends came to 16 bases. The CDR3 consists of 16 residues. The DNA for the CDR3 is TGTGCCAGCAGCTTGCAGGGGGGTCTAGGTACCGGGGAGCTGTTTTTT. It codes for CASSLQGGLGTGELFF. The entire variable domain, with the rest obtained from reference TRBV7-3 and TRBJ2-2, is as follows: GAGVSQTPSNKVTEKGKYVELRCDPISGHTALYWYRQSLGQGPEFLIYFQGTGAADDSGLPNDRFFAVRPEGSVSTLKIQRTERGDSAVYLCASSLQGGLGTGELFFGEGSRLTVL.

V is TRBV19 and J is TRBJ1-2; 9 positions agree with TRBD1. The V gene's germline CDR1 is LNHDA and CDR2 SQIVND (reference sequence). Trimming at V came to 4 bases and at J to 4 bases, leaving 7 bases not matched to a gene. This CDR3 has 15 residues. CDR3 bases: TGTGCCAGTAGTAGTGGACAGGGGAATTTCTATGGCTACACCTTC. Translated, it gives CASSSGQGNFYGYTF.

CDR3 sequence reads: CASSVSGAEQYF. The DNA for the CDR3 is TGTGCCAGCAGTGTCAGCGGAGCCGAGCAGTACTTC. The rearrangement links TRBV6-1 to TRBJ2-7, with D perhaps matching TRBD2 (5 bases). CDR3 length: 12 residues. Germline assignment: CDR1 MNHNS and CDR2 SASEGT. Between the trimmed V and J ends, which lost 4 bases and 6 bases, there was a span of 10 bases.

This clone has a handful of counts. CDR3 amino acids: CASSYSTVNTEAFF. CDR3 sequence (DNA): TGCGCCAGCAGCTATTCGACAGTCAACACTGAAGCTTTCTTT. The chain couples TRBV10-2 to TRBJ1-1; possibly TRBD1 for D (5 bases). This CDR3 spans 14 amino acids. Germline V gives CDR1 WSHSY, CDR2 SAAADI. The V end lost 6 bases, the J end lost 2 bases, and 13 bases lay between the germline ends.

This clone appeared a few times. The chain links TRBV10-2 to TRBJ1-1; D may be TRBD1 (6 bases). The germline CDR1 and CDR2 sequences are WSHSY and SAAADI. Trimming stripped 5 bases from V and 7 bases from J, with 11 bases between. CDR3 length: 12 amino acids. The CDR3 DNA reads TGCGCCAGCAGTACAGGGTCGGGTGAAGCTTTCTTT. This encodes CASSTGSGEAFF.

The CDR3 bases are TGTGCCAGTAGTTCCAGCGCCAATCAGCCCCAGCATTTT. It translates to CASSSSANQPQHF. The chain combines TRBV19 with TRBJ1-5; the D is unclear. The CDR3 has 13 amino acids. The V gene's germline CDR1 is LNHDA and CDR2 SQIVND (reference sequence). V shed 5 bases and J shed 3 bases, with 8 bases lying between them.

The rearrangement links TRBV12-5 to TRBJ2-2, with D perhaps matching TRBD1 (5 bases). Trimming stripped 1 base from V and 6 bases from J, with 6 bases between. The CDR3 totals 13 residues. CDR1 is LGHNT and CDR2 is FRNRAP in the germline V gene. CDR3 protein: CASGLEGAGELFF. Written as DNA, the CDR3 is TGTGCTAGTGGTTTGGAAGGGGCCGGGGAGCTGTTTTTT.

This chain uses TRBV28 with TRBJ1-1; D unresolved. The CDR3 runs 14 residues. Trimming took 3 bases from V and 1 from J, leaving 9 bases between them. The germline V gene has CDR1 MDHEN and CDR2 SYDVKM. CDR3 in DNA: TGTGCCAGCAGTTTCCCAGGAAGGAACACTGAAGCTTTCTTT. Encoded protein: CASSFPGRNTEAFF.

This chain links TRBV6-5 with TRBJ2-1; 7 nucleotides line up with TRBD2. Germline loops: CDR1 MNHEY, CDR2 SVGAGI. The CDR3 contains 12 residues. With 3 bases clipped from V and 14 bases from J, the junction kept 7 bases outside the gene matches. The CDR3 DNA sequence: TGTGCCAGCAGTTATGGGGAGGGCGGAAAGTTCTTC. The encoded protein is CASSYGEGGKFF.

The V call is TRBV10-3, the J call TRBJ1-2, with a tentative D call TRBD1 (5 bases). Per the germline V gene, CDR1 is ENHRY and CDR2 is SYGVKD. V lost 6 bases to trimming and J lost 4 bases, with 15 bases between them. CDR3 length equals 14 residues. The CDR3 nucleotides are TGTGCCATCAGCCGGGAGGAGGGGAGCTATGGCTACACCTTC. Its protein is CAISREEGSYGYTF.

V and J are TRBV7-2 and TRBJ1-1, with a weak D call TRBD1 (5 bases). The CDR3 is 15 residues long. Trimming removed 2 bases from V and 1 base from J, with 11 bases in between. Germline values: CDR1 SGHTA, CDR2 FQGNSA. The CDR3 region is CASSLSQVQNTEAFF. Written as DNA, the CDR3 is TGTGCCAGCAGCTTATCACAGGTCCAGAACACTGAAGCTTTCTTT.

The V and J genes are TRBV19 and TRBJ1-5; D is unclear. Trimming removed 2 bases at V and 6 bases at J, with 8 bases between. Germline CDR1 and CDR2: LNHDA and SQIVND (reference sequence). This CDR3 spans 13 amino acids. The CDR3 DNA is TGTGCCAGTAGTATATCTGCGGGTCAGCCCCAGCATTTT. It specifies CASSISAGQPQHF.

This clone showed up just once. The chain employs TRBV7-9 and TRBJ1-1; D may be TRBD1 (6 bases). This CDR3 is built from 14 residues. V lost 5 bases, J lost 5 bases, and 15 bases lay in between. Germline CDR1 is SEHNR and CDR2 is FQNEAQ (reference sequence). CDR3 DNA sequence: TGTGCCAGCAGCCTACAGGGCCAGGGGACTGAAGCTTTCTTT. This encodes CASSLQGQGTEAFF. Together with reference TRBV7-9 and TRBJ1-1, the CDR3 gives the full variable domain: DTGVSQNPRHKITKRGQNVTFRCDPISEHNRLYWYRQTLGQGPEFLTYFQNEAQLEKSRLLSDRFSAERPKGSFSTLEIQRTEQGDSAMYLCASSLQGQGTEAFFGQGTRLTVV.

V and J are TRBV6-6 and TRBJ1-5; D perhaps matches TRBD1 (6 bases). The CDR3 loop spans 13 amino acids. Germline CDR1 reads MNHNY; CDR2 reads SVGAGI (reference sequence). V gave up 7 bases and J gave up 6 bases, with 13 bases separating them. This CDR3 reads CASTQGIIQPQHF. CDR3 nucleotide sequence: TGTGCCAGCACCCAGGGGATCATTCAGCCCCAGCATTTT.